This record concerns one TCR beta chain sequence. This sample stems from a study of blood T cell repertoires in COVID-19. Overall study context: Spain, Italy and the United States supplied samples that represented acute and convalescent COVID-19. PBMCs, B-cell-depleted T cells, or T cells provided the cDNA or gDNA that made up the material.

Assay: immunoSEQ multiplex PCR; the TCRdb copy retains only in-frame clones and omits some. The table includes around 130,000 clones, 65% to 90% detected once. Cohort 3 recovered donors had two negative PCRs, clearance, or symptom resolution. Germline CDR1 is SGHNT and CDR2 is YYREEE (reference sequence). The CDR3 is 15 residues long. Trimming stripped 1 base from V and 0 bases from J, with 10 bases between. This clonotype was sampled from a woman in her fifties or sixties who had recovered from COVID-19. The chain joins TRBV5-4 to TRBJ1-1; TRBD1 might be the D (6 bases). Sequenced sample: PBMCs or T cells enriched from blood (not recorded which). CDR3 DNA sequence: TGTGCCAGCAGCTTGATCCAGGGGATGAACACTGAAGCTTTCTTT. Its translation is CASSLIQGMNTEAFF.